One sample yielded the 30 T cell receptor beta chains listed below, sequenced in a study of TIL therapy for anti-PD-1-resistant metastatic lung cancer. Time point given: pre-treatment sample, taken before nivolumab and TIL therapy. Sequencing used immunoSEQ v3. Profiling relied on immunoSEQ multiplex PCR, and the TCRdb table lists in-frame clones only, not all of them. Altogether 50,000 to 60,000 clones are present, 75% to 85% being singletons, with the ten largest covering roughly 3%. Source: blood, taken at baseline. The receptor source for this set is a person between 30 and 80 years old with non-small cell lung cancer.

This clone was observed once. The rearrangement joins TRBV3-1 (or the pseudogene TRBV3-2) to TRBJ1-3, with 7 positions matching TRBD1. Trimming removed 0 bases from V and 6 bases from J; junction bases left unmatched: 11. The CDR3 length is 17 residues. Germline CDR1 LGHDT, CDR2 YNNKEL (reference sequence). CDR3 region: CASSQDLRTGVVNTIYF. The DNA for the CDR3 is TGTGCCAGCAGCCAAGATCTAAGGACAGGAGTTGTAAACACCATATATTTT.

This chain uses TRBV6-5 with TRBJ2-7; D is ambiguous. Germline lookup yields CDR1 MNHEY and CDR2 SVGAGI. The germline V and J ends were trimmed by 6 bases and 2 bases, with 8 bases remaining between them. CDR3 length equals 12 residues. DNA of the CDR3: TGTGCCAGCAGCCTCCTCGCCTACGAGCAGTACTTC. This encodes CASSLLAYEQYF.

This clone has only one observation. The J gene is TRBJ2-5, the V gene TRBV5-1; D is ambiguous. Trimming removed 0 bases at V and 4 bases at J, with 13 bases between. The CDR3 spans 15 residues. Germline V gene sequence: CDR1 SGHRS, CDR2 YFSETQ. The CDR3 protein is CASSLVAGRPETQYF. The CDR3 bases are TGCGCCAGCAGCTTGGTCGCAGGTCGTCCAGAGACCCAGTACTTC.

The V gene is TRBV30, the J gene TRBJ2-5; D gene ambiguous. With 6 bases removed from V and 1 base from J, the gap between germline ends came to 12 bases. CDR1 and CDR2 from the germline V gene are GTSNPN and SVGIG (reference sequence). The CDR3 is made up of 13 amino acids. As DNA, the CDR3 is TGTGCCTGTCACAAGAACCTCCAAGAGACCCAGTACTTC. Its protein product is CACHKNLQETQYF.

The genes are TRBV28 and TRBJ1-1; D gene unclear. The CDR3 is 12 amino acids. Per the germline V gene, CDR1 is MDHEN and CDR2 is SYDVKM. V lost 3 bases to trimming and J lost 5 bases, with 7 bases between them. The CDR3 loop reads CASSFLVTEAFF. The CDR3 DNA reads TGTGCCAGCAGTTTCTTAGTGACTGAAGCTTTCTTT.

This clone showed up just once. The chain joins TRBV3-1 (or the pseudogene TRBV3-2) to TRBJ1-4; D is unclear. The CDR3 covers 13 residues. Trimming took off 2 bases at V and 9 bases at J, with 10 bases between the two ends. Looked up from germline, CDR1 is LGHDT and CDR2 is YNNKEL (reference sequence). This chain's CDR3 is CASSQFRGQKLFF. Here the CDR3 DNA reads TGTGCCAGCAGCCAATTTCGAGGTCAAAAACTGTTTTTT.

The V gene is TRBV23-1, the J gene TRBJ2-2; 7 bases match TRBD2. TRBV23-1 is reported as an ORF; its role is uncertain. J gave up 3 bases and V 2 bases, and 12 bases lay outside the gene matches. CDR3 size: 18 residues. As DNA, the CDR3 is TGCGCCAGCAGTCAACCGATCCACGGCGCGGGGGACACCGGGGAGCTGTTTTTT. It yields the protein CASSQPIHGAGDTGELFF.

The CDR3 coding sequence is TGTGCCAGCAGTTACTCTAGACTACGGGCCACCGGGGAGCTGTTTTTT. Translated: CASSYSRLRATGELFF. The V call is TRBV6-2 or TRBV6-3, the J call TRBJ2-2, with D possibly being TRBD2 (5 bases). Germline lookup yields CDR1 MNHEY and CDR2 SVGEGT. The CDR3 spans 16 residues. The V and J ends lost 0 bases and 4 bases respectively, with 12 bases between them.

The chain joins TRBV29-1 to TRBJ2-5; D not certain. The ends were cut back, 4 bases at V and 4 bases at J, with 10 bases in the middle. The CDR3 runs to 12 residues. The germline V gene encodes CDR1 SQVTM and CDR2 ANQGSEA. This CDR3 is CSVGVIRETQYF. CDR3 sequence (DNA): TGCAGCGTTGGAGTAATTCGAGAGACCCAGTACTTC.

The genes are TRBV19 and TRBJ2-5; TRBD1 aligns across 9 bases. J gave up 5 bases and V 1 base, and 8 bases lay outside the gene matches. In germline, CDR1 is LNHDA, CDR2 SQIVND (reference sequence). The CDR3 has 16 amino acids. In nucleotides, the CDR3 is TGTGCCAGTAGTATAGGTGGGACAGGGTCGCGGGAGACCCAGTACTTC. It yields the protein CASSIGGTGSRETQYF.

This sequence joins TRBV30 and TRBJ1-3; possible D gene TRBD1, 6 bases. V shed 5 bases and J shed 4 bases, with 12 bases lying between them. The CDR3 covers 13 residues. CDR1 is GTSNPN, CDR2 SVGIG, per germline (reference sequence). The CDR3, as DNA: TGTGCCTGGGTGTTGACAGGCGGAAACACCATATATTTT. Its translation: CAWVLTGGNTIYF.

This sequence joins TRBV14 and TRBJ2-7, with a weak D call TRBD2 (5 bases). Trimming took off 1 base at V and 1 base at J, with 14 bases between the two ends. This CDR3 has 16 amino acids. Germline V gene data show CDR1 as SGHDN and CDR2 as FVKESK. The CDR3 loop is CASSQGRQMLSYEQYF. CDR3 DNA: TGTGCCAGCAGCCAAGGGAGGCAGATGTTATCCTACGAGCAGTACTTC.

The chain combines TRBV11-2 with TRBJ2-2, with D possibly TRBD2 on 6 matching bases. Germline CDR1 is SGHAT and CDR2 is FQNNGV. This CDR3 comprises 15 residues. The V end lost 0 bases, the J end lost 5 bases, and 10 bases lay between the germline ends. The CDR3 coding sequence is TGTGCCAGCAGCTTAGAACTAGCTTGGACCGGGGAGCTGTTTTTT. As protein: CASSLELAWTGELFF.

This clone is medium-sized within its sample. This chain joins TRBV15 and TRBJ2-4; D is possibly TRBD1 (5 bases). Trimming removed 5 bases from V and 4 bases from J, with 18 bases in between. Germline CDR1 LNHNV, CDR2 YYDKDF (reference sequence). The CDR3 totals 16 residues. DNA of the CDR3: TGTGCCACCAGCCCCCGACCTACAGGACCGAAAAACATTCAGTACTTC. It is translated as CATSPRPTGPKNIQYF.

The rearrangement joins TRBV24-1 to TRBJ2-2, with 10 bases matching TRBD1. Germline CDR1 and CDR2: KGHDR and SFDVKD. The ends lost 3 bases at V and 3 bases at J; junction bases unmatched: 6. The CDR3 totals 17 residues. The CDR3 loop is CATSDTWTGGYTGELFF. The CDR3 DNA is TGTGCCACCAGTGATACTTGGACAGGGGGATACACCGGGGAGCTGTTTTTT.

The rearrangement uses TRBV7-9 and TRBJ2-2; D uncertain. The CDR3 consists of 12 residues. Per germline, CDR1 SEHNR and CDR2 FQNEAQ (reference sequence). Deletions cut 3 bases from V and 7 bases from J, with 6 bases between. For the CDR3, the DNA is TGTGCCAGCAGCTTTTCGGGCGGGGAGCTGTTTTTT. This encodes CASSFSGGELFF.

This clone has a handful of counts. The rearrangement uses TRBV7-9 and TRBJ2-7; 7 bases align to TRBD2. The ends lost 0 bases at V and 3 bases at J; junction bases unmatched: 5. The CDR3 is 15 residues long. Germline assignment: CDR1 SEHNR and CDR2 FQNEAQ (reference sequence). This CDR3 is CASSLATWGGYEQYF. CDR3 nucleotide sequence: TGTGCCAGCAGCTTAGCCACCTGGGGGGGCTACGAGCAGTACTTC.

V gene TRBV23-1 combines with J gene TRBJ2-3; tentative D call: TRBD2 (5 bases). TRBV23-1 is an open reading frame whose function is uncertain. V was cut by 0 bases and J by 4 bases, with 20 bases left in between. The CDR3 covers 18 residues. CDR3 in DNA: TGCGCCAGCAGTCAATCTTCGACTACCTGGGAGATATCAGATACGCAGTATTTT. Its translation is CASSQSSTTWEISDTQYF.

CDR3 nucleotide sequence: TGTGCCAGCAGTTTTGGGCGTCAGGGGGGCACAGATACGCAGTATTTT. Its translation is CASSFGRQGGTDTQYF. The chain links TRBV27 to TRBJ2-3, with 7 bases identical to TRBD1. There are 16 residues in the CDR3. The J segment lost 1 base and the V segment lost 3 bases, leaving 7 bases of the junction unmatched. Germline CDR1 reads MNHEY; CDR2 reads SMNVEV (reference sequence).

On this clone itself: The sample carries other DNA sequences with the same CDR3. The chain recombines TRBV18 with TRBJ2-2; the match to TRBD1 covers 7 bases. V shed 3 bases, J shed 0 bases, and the junction held 4 bases outside the gene matches. Per the germline V gene, CDR1 is KGHSH and CDR2 is LQKENI. The CDR3 has 16 residues. As DNA, the CDR3 is TGTGCCAGCTCACCGCCGGGGACAGCGAACACCGGGGAGCTGTTTTTT. This translates into CASSPPGTANTGELFF.

The chain has TRBV14 and TRBJ2-2; D uncertain. Trimming took off 6 bases at V and 7 bases at J, with 9 bases between the two ends. This CDR3 comprises 12 residues. In germline, CDR1 is SGHDN, CDR2 FVKESK. In DNA form, the CDR3 reads TGTGCCAGCAGTAAAGGTTACGGGGAGCTGTTTTTT. Translated: CASSKGYGELFF.

V and J are TRBV7-2 and TRBJ2-5; tentatively, D is TRBD1 or TRBD2 (5 bases each). Trimming took off 8 bases at V and 4 bases at J, with 8 bases between the two ends. The CDR3 is 11 residues long. The V gene's germline CDR1 is SGHTA and CDR2 FQGNSA. This CDR3 is CASRGVETQYF. In nucleotides, the CDR3 is TGTGCCAGCCGGGGCGTAGAGACCCAGTACTTC.

The rearrangement uses TRBV7-6 and TRBJ2-3; no firm D call. This CDR3 is 15 amino acids long. V dropped 4 bases and J dropped 0 bases, with 11 bases sitting between them. Germline V gene lookup returns CDR1 SGHVS and CDR2 FNYEAQ. In nucleotides, the CDR3 is TGTGCCAGCAGCTCCTCGAGACCTAGCACAGATACGCAGTATTTT. Its translation is CASSSSRPSTDTQYF.

The chain has TRBV12-3 or TRBV12-4 and TRBJ1-4; 7 bases line up with TRBD1. J lost 7 bases, V lost 7 bases, and 3 bases had no gene match. The CDR3 totals 12 residues. CDR3 region: CASNRGGEKLFF. In DNA form, the CDR3 reads TGTGCCAGCAACAGGGGCGGTGAAAAACTGTTTTTT.

This chain joins TRBV7-2 and TRBJ1-5; possibly TRBD1 for D (5 bases). Per the germline V gene, CDR1 is SGHTA and CDR2 is FQGNSA. The CDR3 has 15 amino acids. Trimming pared 2 bases from V and 12 bases from J, leaving 20 bases between. The CDR3 is CASSLFPIGQGHQHF. CDR3 nucleotide sequence: TGTGCCAGCAGCTTATTTCCAATTGGGCAGGGTCACCAGCATTTT.

The chain recombines TRBV4-1 with TRBJ2-7; unclear D gene. The CDR3 length is 16 residues. Germline V lookup: CDR1 MGHRA, CDR2 YSYEKL. Trimming removed 0 bases from V and 2 bases from J, with 14 bases in between. CDR3 in amino acids: CASSQDYYPGAYEQYF. CDR3 nucleotide sequence: TGCGCCAGCAGCCAAGATTACTACCCTGGCGCCTACGAGCAGTACTTC.

The chain recombines TRBV4-1 with TRBJ2-7, with 7 bases fitting TRBD1. CDR3 size: 15 residues. Germline CDR1 is MGHRA and CDR2 is YSYEKL. V was clipped by 0 bases and J by 5 bases; unmatched bases: 7. The CDR3 sequence: CASSQDSLGGNEQYF. The CDR3 region has the DNA TGCGCCAGCAGCCAAGATAGTTTAGGGGGCAACGAGCAGTACTTC.

The J gene is TRBJ1-6, the V gene TRBV5-1, with unresolved D. The ends were cut back, 0 bases at V and 5 bases at J, with 6 bases in the middle. There are 14 residues in the CDR3. From germline, CDR1 is SGHRS and CDR2 YFSETQ. The CDR3 loop reads CASSLEGHNSPLHF. The CDR3 bases are TGCGCCAGCAGCTTGGAGGGCCATAATTCACCCCTCCACTTT.

V usage is TRBV6-1 and J usage is TRBJ2-2; the match to TRBD2 covers 8 bases. Per germline, CDR1 MNHNS and CDR2 SASEGT. CDR3 size: 14 residues. The ends lost 6 bases at V and 7 bases at J; junction bases unmatched: 7. DNA of the CDR3: TGTGCCAGCAGCCCGGGACTAGGGGGCGGGGAGCTGTTTTTT. It codes for CASSPGLGGGELFF.

V gene TRBV7-9 combines with J gene TRBJ2-5, with D perhaps given as TRBD1 or TRBD2 (5 bases each). CDR3 size: 14 residues. V shed 3 bases and J shed 1 base, with 9 bases lying between them. Germline-derived CDR1 and CDR2 are SEHNR and FQNEAQ (reference sequence). The DNA of the CDR3 is TGTGCCAGCAGCTTTTCGGGGCCCCAAGAGACCCAGTACTTC. Amino acid sequence: CASSFSGPQETQYF.